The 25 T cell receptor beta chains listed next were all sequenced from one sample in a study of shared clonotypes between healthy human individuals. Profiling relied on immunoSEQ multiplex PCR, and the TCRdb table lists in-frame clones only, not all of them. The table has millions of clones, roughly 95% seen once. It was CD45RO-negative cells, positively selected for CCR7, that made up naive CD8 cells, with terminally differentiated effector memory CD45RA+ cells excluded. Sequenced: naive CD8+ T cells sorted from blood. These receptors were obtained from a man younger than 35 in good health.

This CDR3 is CAWVQPGHPNEKLFF. CDR3 sequence (DNA): TGTGCCTGGGTCCAGCCGGGACATCCTAATGAAAAACTGTTTTTT. The chain employs TRBV30 and TRBJ1-4; a weak D match, TRBD1 (6 bases). Germline lookup yields CDR1 GTSNPN and CDR2 SVGIG (reference sequence). The CDR3 is made up of 15 amino acids. The V and J ends lost 5 bases and 3 bases respectively, with 16 bases between them. The full variable domain, completed using reference TRBV30 and TRBJ1-4, is SQTIHQWPATLVQPVGSPLSLECTVEGTSNPNLYWYRQAAGRGLQLLFYSVGIGQISSEVPQNLSASRPQDRQFILSSKKLLLSDSGFYLCAWVQPGHPNEKLFFGSGTQLSVL.

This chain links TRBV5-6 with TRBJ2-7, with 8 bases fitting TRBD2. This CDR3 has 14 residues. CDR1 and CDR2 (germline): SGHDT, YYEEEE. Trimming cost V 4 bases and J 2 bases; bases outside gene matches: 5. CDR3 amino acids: CASSQGLEAYEQYF. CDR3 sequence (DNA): TGTGCCAGCAGCCAGGGACTAGAGGCCTACGAGCAGTACTTC.

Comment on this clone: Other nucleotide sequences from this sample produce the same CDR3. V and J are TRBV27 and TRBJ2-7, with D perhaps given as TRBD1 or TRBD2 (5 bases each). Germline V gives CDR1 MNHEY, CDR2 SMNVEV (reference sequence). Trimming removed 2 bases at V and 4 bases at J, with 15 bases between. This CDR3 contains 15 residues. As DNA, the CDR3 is TGTGCCAGCAGTTTAGTCGGGGCCCTCGGTTACGAGCAGTACTTC. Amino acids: CASSLVGALGYEQYF.

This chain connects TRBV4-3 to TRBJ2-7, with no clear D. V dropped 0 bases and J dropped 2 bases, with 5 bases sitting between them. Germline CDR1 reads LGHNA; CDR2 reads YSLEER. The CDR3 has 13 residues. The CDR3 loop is CASSQESTYEQYF. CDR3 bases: TGCGCCAGCAGCCAAGAATCGACCTACGAGCAGTACTTC.

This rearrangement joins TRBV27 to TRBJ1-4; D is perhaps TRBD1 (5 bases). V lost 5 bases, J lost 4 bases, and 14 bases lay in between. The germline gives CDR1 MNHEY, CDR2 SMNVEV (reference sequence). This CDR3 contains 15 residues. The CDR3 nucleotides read TGTGCCAGCAGTCTGGAGGGACCGCTTAATGAAAAACTGTTTTTT. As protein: CASSLEGPLNEKLFF.

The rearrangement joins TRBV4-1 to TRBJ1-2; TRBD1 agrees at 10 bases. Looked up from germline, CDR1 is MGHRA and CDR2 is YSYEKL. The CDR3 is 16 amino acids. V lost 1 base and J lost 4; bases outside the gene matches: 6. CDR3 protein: CASSQGRTGGVYGYTF. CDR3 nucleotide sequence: TGCGCCAGCAGCCAAGGCCGGACAGGGGGGGTCTATGGCTACACCTTC.

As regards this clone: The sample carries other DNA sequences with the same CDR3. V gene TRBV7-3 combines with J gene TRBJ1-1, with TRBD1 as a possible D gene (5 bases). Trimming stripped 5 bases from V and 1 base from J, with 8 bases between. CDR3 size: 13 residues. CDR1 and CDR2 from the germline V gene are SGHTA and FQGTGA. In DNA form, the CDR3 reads TGTGCCAGCAGCCTCGACAGGAACACTGAAGCTTTCTTT. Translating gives CASSLDRNTEAFF.

CDR3 residues: CASSLEASDQYF. The DNA for the CDR3 is TGTGCCAGCAGCTTAGAGGCTAGCGATCAGTATTTT. The rearrangement joins TRBV11-2 to TRBJ2-3; D is possibly TRBD2 (6 bases). This CDR3 is built from 12 residues. V lost 0 bases and J 12 bases, leaving 10 bases between the germline ends. Per the germline V gene, CDR1 is SGHAT and CDR2 is FQNNGV.

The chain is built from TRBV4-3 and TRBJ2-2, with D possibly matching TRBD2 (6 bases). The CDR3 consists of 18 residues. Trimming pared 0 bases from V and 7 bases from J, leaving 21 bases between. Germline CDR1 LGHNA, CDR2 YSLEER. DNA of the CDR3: TGCGCCAGCAGCCAAGATATCCCAGCTAGCGAGGGAAACGGGGAGCTGTTTTTT. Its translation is CASSQDIPASEGNGELFF.

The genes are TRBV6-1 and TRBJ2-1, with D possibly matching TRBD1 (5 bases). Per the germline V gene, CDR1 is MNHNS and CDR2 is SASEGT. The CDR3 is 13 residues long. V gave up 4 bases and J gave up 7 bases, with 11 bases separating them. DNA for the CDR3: TGTGCCAGCAGTGGGCTGACAGTTAATGAGCAGTTCTTC. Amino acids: CASSGLTVNEQFF.

In DNA form, the CDR3 reads TGTGCCAGCAGCTTACTACTGGACGATGGAAGGGGCTACACCTTC. Residues: CASSLLLDDGRGYTF. The V and J genes are TRBV7-9 and TRBJ1-2; D is unclear. The CDR3 has 15 amino acids. The ends were cut back, 2 bases at V and 8 bases at J, with 18 bases in the middle. Germline CDR1 reads SEHNR; CDR2 reads FQNEAQ (reference sequence).

The CDR3 DNA reads as TGTGCCAGCAGCCAGACAGGGGGCCACGAGCAGTACTTC. This gives the protein CASSQTGGHEQYF. This chain links TRBV27 with TRBJ2-7, with 10 bases lining up with TRBD1. Looked up from germline, CDR1 is MNHEY and CDR2 is SMNVEV (reference sequence). Trimming cost V 6 bases and J 5 bases; bases outside gene matches: 4. This CDR3 has 13 residues.

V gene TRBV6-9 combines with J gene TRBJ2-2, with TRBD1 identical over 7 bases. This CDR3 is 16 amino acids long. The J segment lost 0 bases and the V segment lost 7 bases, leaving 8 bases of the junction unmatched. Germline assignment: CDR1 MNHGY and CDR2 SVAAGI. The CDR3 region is CASTEQGRANTGELFF. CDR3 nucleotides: TGTGCCAGCACCGAACAGGGGCGGGCGAACACCGGGGAGCTGTTTTTT.

The CDR3 bases are TGTGCCAGCAGCCAATTCCGGGACAGGAACGAGCAGTACTTC. Its translation: CASSQFRDRNEQYF. The chain uses TRBV7-2 and TRBJ2-7; 8 bases agree with TRBD1. The CDR3 sequence is 14 residues long. J was trimmed by 5 bases and V by 5 bases; bases with no gene match: 8. Germline V gene sequence: CDR1 SGHTA, CDR2 FQGNSA.

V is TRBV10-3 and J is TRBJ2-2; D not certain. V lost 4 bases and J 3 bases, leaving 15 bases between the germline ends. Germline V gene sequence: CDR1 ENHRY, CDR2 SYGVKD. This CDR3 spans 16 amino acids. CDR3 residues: CAISVEVTDDTGELFF. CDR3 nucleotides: TGTGCCATCAGTGTCGAGGTAACAGATGACACCGGGGAGCTGTTTTTT.

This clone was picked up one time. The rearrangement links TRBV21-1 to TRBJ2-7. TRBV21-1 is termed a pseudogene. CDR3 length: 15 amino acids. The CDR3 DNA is TGTGCCAGCAGCAGAGACAGGACTATGACCTACGAGCAGTACTTC. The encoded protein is CASSRDRTMTYEQYF.

The CDR3 loop reads CASSPEEVPRRHGYTF. In DNA form, the CDR3 reads TGTGCCAGCAGTCCCGAGGAGGTTCCAAGACGCCATGGCTACACCTTC. This chain connects TRBV25-1 to TRBJ1-2; D gene uncertain. The germline V gene has CDR1 MGHDK and CDR2 SYGVNS. The CDR3 sequence is 16 residues long. Trimming took off 5 bases at V and 6 bases at J, with 22 bases between the two ends.

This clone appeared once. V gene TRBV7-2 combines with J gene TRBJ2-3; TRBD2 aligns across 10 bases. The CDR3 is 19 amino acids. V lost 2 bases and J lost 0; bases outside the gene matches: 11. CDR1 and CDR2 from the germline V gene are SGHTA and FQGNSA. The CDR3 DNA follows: TGTGCCAGCAGCTTATTATCTAGCGGGGGCACCCCTAGCACAGATACGCAGTATTTT. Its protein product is CASSLLSSGGTPSTDTQYF.

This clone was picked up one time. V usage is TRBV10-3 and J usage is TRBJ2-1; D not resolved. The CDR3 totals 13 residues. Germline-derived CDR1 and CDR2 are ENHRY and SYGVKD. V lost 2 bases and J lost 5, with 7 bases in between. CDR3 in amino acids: CAISEGLDNEQFF. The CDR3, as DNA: TGTGCCATCAGTGAGGGGCTGGACAATGAGCAGTTCTTC.

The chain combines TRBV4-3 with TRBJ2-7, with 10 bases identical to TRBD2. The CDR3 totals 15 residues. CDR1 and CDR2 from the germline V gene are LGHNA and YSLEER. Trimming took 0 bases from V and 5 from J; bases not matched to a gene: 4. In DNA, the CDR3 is TGCGCCAGCAGCCAAGATCTACTAGCGGGGCACGAGCAGTACTTC. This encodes CASSQDLLAGHEQYF.

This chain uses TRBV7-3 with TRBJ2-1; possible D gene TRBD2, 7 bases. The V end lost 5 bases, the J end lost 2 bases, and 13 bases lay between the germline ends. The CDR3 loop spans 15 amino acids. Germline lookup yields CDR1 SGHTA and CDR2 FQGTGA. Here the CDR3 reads CASSIRGAAYNEQFF. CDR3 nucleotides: TGTGCCAGCAGCATCCGGGGGGCAGCCTACAATGAGCAGTTCTTC.

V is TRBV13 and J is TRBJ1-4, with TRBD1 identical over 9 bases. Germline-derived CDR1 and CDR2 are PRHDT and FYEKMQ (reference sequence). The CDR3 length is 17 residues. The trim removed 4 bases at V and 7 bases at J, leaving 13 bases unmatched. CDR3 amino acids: CASSSYAPGQGIEKLFF. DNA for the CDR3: TGTGCCAGCAGCTCATACGCTCCGGGACAGGGTATTGAAAAACTGTTTTTT.

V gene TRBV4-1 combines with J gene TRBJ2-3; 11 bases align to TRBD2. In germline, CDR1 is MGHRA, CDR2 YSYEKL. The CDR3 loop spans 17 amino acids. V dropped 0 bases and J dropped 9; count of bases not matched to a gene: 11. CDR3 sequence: CASSQDPLAGEAGTQYF. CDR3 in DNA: TGCGCCAGCAGCCAAGACCCACTAGCGGGAGAGGCCGGGACGCAGTATTTT.

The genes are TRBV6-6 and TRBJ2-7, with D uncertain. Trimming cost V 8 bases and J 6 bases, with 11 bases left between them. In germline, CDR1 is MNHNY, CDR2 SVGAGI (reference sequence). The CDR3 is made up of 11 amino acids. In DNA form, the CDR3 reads TGTGCCAGCGGGCAGGTAGGCGAGCAGTACTTC. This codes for CASGQVGEQYF.

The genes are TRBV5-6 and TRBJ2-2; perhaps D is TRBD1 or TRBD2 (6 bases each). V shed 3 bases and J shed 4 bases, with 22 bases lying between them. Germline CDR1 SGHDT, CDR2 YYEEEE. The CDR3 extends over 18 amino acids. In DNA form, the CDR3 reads TGTGCCAGCAGCTCGGGGGTCGGGGGCTTTTTGTCCACCGGGGAGCTGTTTTTT. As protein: CASSSGVGGFLSTGELFF.